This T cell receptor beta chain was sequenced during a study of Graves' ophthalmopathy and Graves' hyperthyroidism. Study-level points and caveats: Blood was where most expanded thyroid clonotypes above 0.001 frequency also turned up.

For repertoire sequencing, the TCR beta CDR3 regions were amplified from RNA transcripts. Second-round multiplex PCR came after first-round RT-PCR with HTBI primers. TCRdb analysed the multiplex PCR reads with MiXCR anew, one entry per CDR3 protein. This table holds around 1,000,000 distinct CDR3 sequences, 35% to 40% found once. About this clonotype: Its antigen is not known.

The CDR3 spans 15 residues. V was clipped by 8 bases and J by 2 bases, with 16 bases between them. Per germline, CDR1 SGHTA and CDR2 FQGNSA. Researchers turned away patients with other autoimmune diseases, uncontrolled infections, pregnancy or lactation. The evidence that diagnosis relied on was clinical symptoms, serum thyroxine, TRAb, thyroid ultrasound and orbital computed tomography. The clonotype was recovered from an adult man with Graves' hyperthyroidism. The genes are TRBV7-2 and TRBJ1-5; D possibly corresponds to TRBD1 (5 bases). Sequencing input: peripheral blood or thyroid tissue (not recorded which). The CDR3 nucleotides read TGTGCCAGCGGGATGGGGACCGGGGGCAATCAGCCCCAGCATTTT. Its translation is CASGMGTGGNQPQHF.